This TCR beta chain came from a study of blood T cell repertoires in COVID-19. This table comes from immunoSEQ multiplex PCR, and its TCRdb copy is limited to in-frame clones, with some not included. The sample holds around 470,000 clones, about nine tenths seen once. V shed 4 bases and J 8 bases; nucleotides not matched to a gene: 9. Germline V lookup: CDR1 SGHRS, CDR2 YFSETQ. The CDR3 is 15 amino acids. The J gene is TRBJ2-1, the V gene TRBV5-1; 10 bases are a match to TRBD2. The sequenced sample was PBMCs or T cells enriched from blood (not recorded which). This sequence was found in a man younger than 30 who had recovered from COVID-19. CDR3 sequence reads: CASSPGLAGAHEQFF. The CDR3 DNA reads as TGCGCCAGCAGCCCCGGGCTAGCGGGAGCGCATGAGCAGTTCTTC.